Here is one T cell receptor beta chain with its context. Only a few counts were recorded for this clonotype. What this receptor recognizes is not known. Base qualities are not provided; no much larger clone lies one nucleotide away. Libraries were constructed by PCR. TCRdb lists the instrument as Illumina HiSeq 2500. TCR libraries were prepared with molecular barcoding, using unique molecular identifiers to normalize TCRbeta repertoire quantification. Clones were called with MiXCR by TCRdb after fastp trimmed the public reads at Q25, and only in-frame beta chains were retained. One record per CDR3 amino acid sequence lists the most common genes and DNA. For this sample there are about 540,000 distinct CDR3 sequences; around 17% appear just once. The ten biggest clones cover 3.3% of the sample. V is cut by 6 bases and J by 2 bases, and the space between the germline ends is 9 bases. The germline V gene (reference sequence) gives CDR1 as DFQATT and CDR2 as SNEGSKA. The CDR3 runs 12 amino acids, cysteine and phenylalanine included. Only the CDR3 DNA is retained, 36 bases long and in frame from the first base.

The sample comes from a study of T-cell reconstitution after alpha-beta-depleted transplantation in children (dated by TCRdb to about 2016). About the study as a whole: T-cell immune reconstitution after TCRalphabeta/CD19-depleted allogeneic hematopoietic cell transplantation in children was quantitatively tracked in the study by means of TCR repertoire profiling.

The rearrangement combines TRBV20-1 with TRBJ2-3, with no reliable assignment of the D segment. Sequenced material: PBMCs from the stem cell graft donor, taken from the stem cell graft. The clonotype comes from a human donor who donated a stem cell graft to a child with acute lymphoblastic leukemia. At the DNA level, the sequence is TGCAGTGCACCGCCTAACACAGATACGCAGTATTTT. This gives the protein CSAPPNTDTQYF.